This is a list of T cell receptor beta chains from one sample in a study of blood T cell repertoires in COVID-19. Some clones are missing from TCRdb's copy, which holds only in-frame ones; the method was immunoSEQ multiplex PCR. In the table there are over 200,000 clones, around 80% of which are singletons. Sequencing was carried out using peripheral blood. These receptors came from a man older than 75 with acute or convalescent COVID-19. Both conserved end residues are part of each CDR3. A D gene is named only where the DNA matches it firmly. Size is stated for part of the rows, as once, few or many counts, or as a class when the clone is expanded.

d_gene,j_gene,v_gene,abundance,CDR3aa,CDR3nt
TRBD1,TRBJ2-4,TRBV11-3,NA,CASSLNRGDIQYF,TGTGCCAGCAGCTTAAACAGGGGCGACATTCAGTACTTC
NA,TRBJ1-2,TRBV27,NA,CASRMWGDYGYTF,TGTGCCAGCAGAATGTGGGGGGACTATGGCTACACCTTC
TRBD1,TRBJ1-6,TRBV28,NA,CASRPEGADSPLHF,TGTGCCAGCAGACCTGAGGGGGCAGATTCACCCCTCCACTTT
TRBD2,TRBJ2-3,TRBV3-1/TRBV3-2,NA,CASSQPSGGRTDTQYF,TGTGCCAGCAGCCAACCTAGCGGGGGACGCACAGATACGCAGTATTTT
NA,TRBJ1-4,TRBV5-1,NA,CASSQGPVNEKLFF,TGCGCCAGCAGTCAGGGTCCTGTCAATGAAAAACTGTTTTTT
TRBD1,TRBJ1-5,TRBV27,many,CASSDGTGGNQPQHF,TGTGCCAGCAGCGACGGGACAGGGGGCAATCAGCCCCAGCATTTT
TRBD1,TRBJ2-5,TRBV28,NA,CASREGGAETQYF,TGTGCCAGCAGAGAAGGGGGCGCGGAGACCCAGTACTTC
NA,TRBJ1-1,TRBV27,NA,CASSSRGPNTEAFF,TGTGCCAGCAGTTCCAGGGGACCGAACACTGAAGCTTTCTTT
TRBD1,TRBJ2-7,TRBV18,NA,CASSAGTGDYEQYF,TGTGCCAGCTCAGCCGGGACAGGGGATTACGAGCAGTACTTC
TRBD1,TRBJ1-2,TRBV5-6,NA,CASSPPGTGWVTF,TGTGCCAGCAGCCCTCCCGGGACAGGGTGGGTCACCTTC
TRBD1,TRBJ1-1,TRBV25-1,NA,CASSSAGTGITEAFF,TGTGCCAGCAGTTCAGCCGGGACAGGGATTACTGAAGCTTTCTTT
NA,TRBJ2-7,TRBV29-1,NA,CSVLGPTTYEQYF,TGCAGCGTTTTAGGACCGACTACCTACGAGCAGTACTTC
NA,TRBJ1-3,TRBV4-1,NA,CASSQEGPGGSGNTIYF,TGCGCCAGCAGCCAAGAGGGCCCGGGAGGTTCTGGAAACACCATATATTTT
TRBD2,TRBJ2-4,TRBV3-1/TRBV3-2,NA,CASRPSSGMTNIQYF,TGTGCCAGCAGACCGTCTAGCGGGATGACAAACATTCAGTACTTC
NA,TRBJ1-2,TRBV28,few,CASSTPTGTGLANYGYTF,TGTGCCAGCAGTACCCCGACAGGAACAGGGTTAGCTAACTATGGCTACACCTTC
NA,TRBJ1-1,TRBV5-1,NA,CASSSGDALVEAFF,TGCGCCAGCAGCTCGGGGGACGCCTTAGTCGAAGCTTTCTTT
NA,TRBJ2-1,TRBV7-2,NA,CASSLGRGRGSYNEQFF,TGTGCCAGCAGCTTGGGGCGGGGTAGGGGCTCCTACAATGAGCAGTTCTTC
NA,TRBJ2-3,TRBV2,NA,CASSDRGLSGTQYF,TGTGCCAGCAGTGACAGGGGTCTTTCAGGTACGCAGTATTTT
NA,TRBJ1-3,TRBV19,few,CASKAPNSGNTIYF,TGTGCCAGCAAAGCCCCGAACTCTGGAAACACCATATATTTT
TRBD2,TRBJ2-1,TRBV27,NA,CASSPRGLAEYNEQFF,TGTGCCAGCAGTCCCCGGGGACTAGCGGAGTACAATGAGCAGTTCTTC
NA,TRBJ2-4,TRBV29-1,NA,CSVATSLSAKNIQYF,TGCAGCGTCGCCACTAGTCTTTCGGCCAAAAACATTCAGTACTTC